This T cell receptor beta chain was recorded in a study of cytomegalovirus exposure and HLA in healthy donors. Study-wide points: In vitro testing confirmed three CMV-associated chains as specific for CMV antigens. Cytomegalovirus-associated status was assigned to approximately 160 TCR beta chains. According to a later analysis, TCR clusters from the first cohort tended to co-occur in the 100 to 150 validation repertoires. As was reported, the classifier diagnosed cytomegalovirus status with high specificity and sensitivity.

The CDR3 spans 16 residues. From germline, CDR1 is MNHEY and CDR2 SMNVEV (reference sequence). With 4 bases removed from V and 3 bases from J, the gap between germline ends came to 18 bases. Some clones are missing from TCRdb's copy, which holds only in-frame ones; the method was immunoSEQ multiplex PCR. In the table there are some 350,000 clones, about nine tenths of which are singletons. As to this clone: Its target is not known.

This clonotype was sampled from a woman in her twenties or thirties in good health and CMV-seropositive. Sequencing was performed on PBMCs. This chain uses TRBV27 with TRBJ2-5; tentatively, D is TRBD2 (6 bases). This CDR3 is CASSSQRAGREETQYF. Here the CDR3 DNA reads TGTGCCAGCAGTTCCCAGAGGGCGGGACGGGAAGAGACCCAGTACTTC.